What follows describes a single T cell receptor (beta chain). TCRdb's copy holds only in-frame clones and misses some; the assay was immunoSEQ multiplex PCR. The profile covers around 170,000 clones, with around 86% appearing a single time and approximately 6.2% taken by the ten largest. The CDR3 contains 17 residues. V was clipped by 5 bases and J by 0 bases; unmatched bases: 8. In germline, CDR1 is MNHNY, CDR2 SVGAGI (reference sequence). The sample is drawn from a study of blood T cell repertoires in COVID-19. The wider study: COVID-19 samples collected from the United States, Italy and Spain covered acute and convalescent phases.

The sequence derives from a woman in her 40s with acute or convalescent COVID-19. Sequencing was carried out using peripheral blood. The J gene is TRBJ1-1, the V gene TRBV6-6; 11 positions match TRBD1. The CDR3 reads CASSPRDRGRVNTEAFF. The CDR3 DNA reads as TGTGCCAGCAGTCCCCGGGACAGGGGGAGGGTGAACACTGAAGCTTTCTTT.